This T cell receptor (beta chain) was sequenced for a study of T cells expressing NK-cell markers. Turning to the study itself: Repertoires of TCR beta were obtained from T cells sorted as CD3+CD56+NKG2C+, CD3+CD56+NKG2C- and CD3+CD56-NKG2C+.

CDR3 length: 12 amino acids. As for this clonotype: Antigen unknown.

Study results and caveats: A handful of donors showed these clonotypes also leading the CD3+CD56-NKG2C+ fraction.

No DNA is given; TCRdb re-called the 5' RACE reads and lists each CDR3 protein once. This listing includes about 260,000 distinct CDR3 sequences. This receptor was identified in a woman between 18 and 70 years old in good health. This rearrangement joins TRBV12-3 or TRBV12-4 to TRBJ1-1. Source material: blood T cells: a sorted CD56 or NKG2C T cell subset, CD4+ or CD8+ T cells, or bulk PBMC T cells (not recorded which). CDR3 in amino acids: CASSSTGTEAFF.